A single sample gave rise to the 20 T cell receptor beta chains below, sequenced in a study of T cells in Graves' hyperthyroidism and ophthalmopathy. TCR beta CDR3 sequences were amplified from RNA transcripts. The study used the HTBI primer set for a first-round RT-PCR of the TCR CDR3. Using its own MiXCR run on the multiplex PCR reads, TCRdb lists one record per CDR3 protein. The sample lists 700,000 to 850,000 distinct CDR3 sequences; roughly a third were seen once. The sample taken for sequencing was blood. The receptors were sampled from a woman between 40 and 50 years old with Graves' hyperthyroidism.

A few counts support this clonotype. V and J are TRBV20-1 and TRBJ2-5, with 14 bases identical to TRBD2. V lost 5 bases to trimming and J lost 2 bases; unmatched junction nucleotides: 10. There are 17 residues in the CDR3. CDR1 is DFQATT, CDR2 SNEGSKA, per germline (reference sequence). The CDR3 sequence: CSASLGTSGGPQETQYF. CDR3 DNA: TGCAGTGCTTCTCTCGGGACTAGCGGGGGACCTCAAGAGACCCAGTACTTC.

This clonotype was found a few times. The V call is TRBV9, the J call TRBJ2-3; TRBD2 aligns across 8 bases. V was clipped by 3 bases and J by 2 bases; unmatched bases: 5. There are 15 residues in the CDR3. The germline gives CDR1 SGDLS, CDR2 YYNGEE. In DNA, the CDR3 is TGTGCCAGCAGCGCGTCGGGAGGGAACACAGATACGCAGTATTTT. Residues: CASSASGGNTDTQYF.

This rearrangement joins TRBV7-4 to TRBJ1-1; tentative D call: TRBD1 (6 bases). With 1 base removed from V and 8 bases from J, the gap between germline ends came to 11 bases. CDR1 is SGHVT and CDR2 is SQSDAQ in the germline V gene. The CDR3 runs to 13 residues. CDR3 DNA: TGTGCCAGCAGCTTAGGCAGTGGACAGGAAGCTTTCTTT. It is translated as CASSLGSGQEAFF.

The chain uses TRBV11-2 and TRBJ2-5; maybe TRBD2 (7 bases). This CDR3 has 15 amino acids. Germline CDR1 and CDR2: SGHAT and FQNNGV. Trimming took off 1 base at V and 9 bases at J, with 18 bases between the two ends. CDR3 bases: TGTGCCAGCAGCTTAGGGGCACAGGGTCGGGAGGCCCAGTACTTC. It codes for CASSLGAQGREAQYF.

The chain recombines TRBV6-6 with TRBJ1-2; 12 bases fit TRBD1. The CDR3 loop spans 14 amino acids. Germline CDR1 MNHNY, CDR2 SVGAGI (reference sequence). Unmatched junction bases numbered 7, after V lost 7 bases and J lost 7 bases. In DNA form, the CDR3 reads TGTGCCAGCATTTGGGACAGGGGGCAAAGTGGCTACACCTTC. Translating it yields CASIWDRGQSGYTF.

There are a few counts of this clonotype. The J gene is TRBJ1-1, the V gene TRBV7-2, with TRBD1 matching 7 bases. This CDR3 has 16 amino acids. Trimming took 1 base from V and 5 from J; bases not matched to a gene: 10. Germline V gene sequence: CDR1 SGHTA, CDR2 FQGNSA. This CDR3 reads CASSLGAGGSATEAFF. In DNA form, the CDR3 reads TGTGCCAGCAGCTTAGGGGCAGGGGGTTCGGCGACTGAAGCTTTCTTT.

This clonotype has a count of ten or more. The rearrangement joins TRBV7-9 to TRBJ2-7, with D unclear. The CDR3 is 15 amino acids. The V gene lost 1 base and the J gene lost 3 bases, with 13 bases spanning the gap. In germline, CDR1 is SEHNR, CDR2 FQNEAQ (reference sequence). The CDR3 region has the DNA TGTGCCAGCAGCTTAGAAGTTAATTGGAGCTACGAGCAGTACTTC. This translates into CASSLEVNWSYEQYF.

This clonotype was counted only a few times. This chain joins TRBV20-1 and TRBJ1-1, with 10 bases that match TRBD1. The J segment lost 1 base and the V segment lost 4 bases, leaving 6 bases of the junction unmatched. The germline V gene has CDR1 DFQATT and CDR2 SNEGSKA (reference sequence). The CDR3 has 15 residues. The CDR3 nucleotides read TGCAGTGCTACAGACAGGGGGCGCGGGAACACTGAAGCTTTCTTT. The encoded protein is CSATDRGRGNTEAFF.

The chain links TRBV5-4 to TRBJ2-7; no firm D call. Germline CDR1 and CDR2: SGHNT and YYREEE (reference sequence). The CDR3 runs 11 residues. Trimming took 4 bases from V and 3 from J, leaving 5 bases between them. The CDR3 loop is CASSMNYEQYF. CDR3 DNA sequence: TGTGCCAGCAGCATGAACTACGAGCAGTACTTC.

This rearrangement joins TRBV15 to TRBJ1-5, with D perhaps matching TRBD1 (5 bases). Germline V gene sequence: CDR1 LNHNV, CDR2 YYDKDF (reference sequence). Trimming took off 3 bases at V and 7 bases at J, with 10 bases between the two ends. This CDR3 is 13 amino acids long. CDR3 coding DNA: TGTGCCACCAGCAGGGGGCGAGACCAGCCCCAGCATTTT. Protein sequence: CATSRGRDQPQHF. Full variable domain (rest looked up from reference TRBV15 and TRBJ1-5): DAMVIQNPRYQVTQFGKPVTLSCSQTLNHNVMYWYQQKSSQAPKLLFHYYDKDFNNEADTPDNFQSRRPNTSFCFLDIRSPGLGDTAMYLCATSRGRDQPQHFGDGTRLSIL.

There are a few counts of this clonotype. A much more abundant neighbour one base away suggests this may be a read error. Because the CDR3 is missing its conserved closing phenylalanine or tryptophan, this is likely a read error. The chain has TRBV10-3 and TRBJ1-5; 11 positions agree with TRBD1. The CDR3 loop spans 13 amino acids. J lost 9 bases, V lost 8 bases, and 6 bases had no gene match. From germline, CDR1 is ENHRY and CDR2 SYGVKD. CDR3 amino acids: CAIAGTGGRPQHS. CDR3 DNA: TGTGCCATCGCAGGGACAGGGGGACGGCCCCAGCATTCT.

This clonotype was counted a few times. V usage is TRBV20-1 and J usage is TRBJ2-2, with 9 bases matching TRBD1. Germline V gives CDR1 DFQATT, CDR2 SNEGSKA (reference sequence). After removal of 4 bases from V and 1 base from J, the junction contained 7 bases not matched to a gene. The CDR3 runs to 16 residues. CDR3 residues: CSAMPGQGLNTGELFF. For the CDR3, the DNA is TGCAGTGCTATGCCGGGACAGGGACTGAACACCGGGGAGCTGTTTTTT.

This clonotype has at least ten counts. This may be a read error: a much more frequent sequence differs by one nucleotide. In DNA form, the CDR3 reads TGTGCCAGCAGTCACGTTACCGGGGAGCTGTTTTTT. This translates into CASSHVTGELFF. V is TRBV6-4 and J is TRBJ2-2; no definite D call. Trimming shortened V by 5 bases and J by 5 bases, and 6 bases separated the two germline ends. CDR1 and CDR2 (germline): MRHNA, SNTAGT. The CDR3 runs to 12 residues.

This clonotype came up a few times. This chain links TRBV5-4 with TRBJ1-1; 9 bases are shared with TRBD1. Germline V gives CDR1 SGHNT, CDR2 YYREEE (reference sequence). Losses at the gene ends were 4 bases for V and 4 bases for J; bases not matched to a gene: 8. CDR3 length equals 15 residues. For the CDR3, the DNA is TGTGCCAGCAGCCCGCTCGACAGGGGGAGCACTGAAGCTTTCTTT. The encoded protein is CASSPLDRGSTEAFF.

The chain carries TRBV29-1 and TRBJ2-2, with 9 bases matching TRBD2. Germline loops: CDR1 SQVTM, CDR2 ANQGSEA. This CDR3 has 15 residues. V shed 6 bases, J shed 3 bases, and the junction held 8 bases outside the gene matches. The CDR3 loop reads CSVRLLAGYTGELFF. The CDR3 DNA reads TGCAGCGTCCGGCTCCTAGCGGGGTACACCGGGGAGCTGTTTTTT.

This clonotype was detected many times. No DNA is shown, since the ends of the CDR3 on it are uncertain; the CDR3 is the one TCRdb lists. V and J are TRBV19 and TRBJ2-7; TRBD2, the D gene given by the table, was not confirmed from the DNA. In germline, CDR1 is LNHDA, CDR2 SQIVND (reference sequence). Inclusive of both ends, the CDR3 amounts to 13 amino acids. CDR3 amino acids: CASSTSGLYEQYF.

This clonotype occurred once. V usage is TRBV19 and J usage is TRBJ2-2, with TRBD1 matching over 10 bases. Germline loops: CDR1 LNHDA, CDR2 SQIVND (reference sequence). The CDR3 runs 15 residues. Losses at the gene ends were 9 bases for V and 4 bases for J; bases not matched to a gene: 8. CDR3 loop: CASRAGQGSTGELFF. In DNA, the CDR3 is TGTGCCAGCAGGGCGGGACAGGGGAGCACCGGGGAGCTGTTTTTT.

This clonotype was seen repeatedly, ten times or more. The chain combines TRBV10-3 with TRBJ1-6; 10 nucleotides line up with TRBD1. Germline V gives CDR1 ENHRY, CDR2 SYGVKD. Trimming cost V 10 bases and J 7 bases; bases outside gene matches: 7. This CDR3 contains 14 residues. CDR3 protein: CATRGQGDNSPLHF. CDR3 nucleotides: TGTGCCACCCGCGGACAGGGGGACAATTCACCCCTCCACTTT.

This clonotype came up many times. The rearrangement uses TRBV15 and TRBJ1-3, with TRBD1 matching over 9 bases. Germline trimming cut 5 bases from V and 15 bases from J; bases unmatched to any gene: 8. The germline V gene has CDR1 LNHNV and CDR2 YYDKDF (reference sequence). The CDR3 runs 12 residues. CDR3: CATSATGGSPYF. For the CDR3, the DNA is TGTGCCACCAGCGCGACAGGGGGATCTCCATATTTT.

This clonotype has ten or more counts. This chain connects TRBV24-1 to TRBJ1-2, with D possibly matching TRBD1 (5 bases). Germline assignment: CDR1 KGHDR and CDR2 SFDVKD. This CDR3 has 13 amino acids. V shed 7 bases and J shed 2 bases, with 10 bases lying between them. This chain's CDR3 is CATRSTENYGYTF. CDR3 DNA: TGTGCCACCAGGTCGACAGAGAACTATGGCTACACCTTC.